This T cell receptor beta chain was identified during a study of blood T cell repertoires in COVID-19. Study context: Nucleic acid was either cDNA or gDNA, and it came from T cells, B-cell-depleted T cells, or PBMCs.

J was trimmed by 7 bases and V by 4 bases; bases with no gene match: 6. Germline values: CDR1 MNHEY, CDR2 SVGEGT. The CDR3 is 14 amino acids. In the original analysis: Researchers report that nucleated cell counts were estimated from reference gene primer amplification. Assay: immunoSEQ multiplex PCR; the TCRdb copy retains only in-frame clones and omits some. Clone size and the V and J calls come from that table; the DNA yielded D and trimming. The data contain 97,000 or so clones, about 85% of them singletons. What was sequenced was peripheral blood. The sequence came from a man aged 45 to 65 with active COVID-19. The chain carries TRBV6-2 or TRBV6-3 and TRBJ2-3; TRBD2 matches at 9 bases. CDR3 sequence (DNA): TGTGCCAGCAGTTTTAGCGGGGGCGGTAATACGCAGTATTTT. It translates to CASSFSGGGNTQYF.